The rows below give T cell receptor beta chains drawn from one sample of a study of PD-L1 blockade in urothelial cancer. Using immunoSEQ multiplex PCR, the repertoire was profiled, and TCRdb retains in-frame clones only, with some absent. The sample carries roughly 87,000 clones, 70% to 90% recorded once. This sample comprised PBMCs, obtained around atezolizumab (anti-PD-L1) treatment. These receptors all stem from a woman of 80 years or more with urothelial cancer. The CDR3 runs from the conserved cysteine through the conserved F or W. The D gene is left open where the match is weak. Not all rows give a size; the values are once, few, many and, for expanded clones, a class.

length: 15
J: TRBJ2-7
D: -
V: TRBV6-1
size: -
CDR3: CASSEAWTGDYEQYF
DNA: TGTGCCAGCAGTGAAGCCTGGACGGGAGACTACGAGCAGTACTTC

length: 18
J: TRBJ2-2
D: TRBD2
V: TRBV5-1
size: once
CDR3: CASSPGLAGVRGTGELFF
DNA: TGCGCCAGCAGCCCGGGACTAGCGGGAGTTCGGGGCACCGGGGAGCTGTTTTTT

length: 18
J: TRBJ2-2
D: TRBD2
V: TRBV5-4
size: -
CDR3: CASSTGLAGGPSTGELFF
DNA: TGTGCCAGCAGCACGGGACTAGCGGGAGGGCCTAGCACCGGGGAGCTGTTTTTT

length: 15
J: TRBJ1-3
D: -
V: TRBV19
size: -
CDR3: CASTTDKSSGNTIYF
DNA: TGTGCCAGTACTACGGACAAAAGCTCTGGAAACACCATATATTTT

length: 16
J: TRBJ2-1
D: -
V: TRBV7-5
size: -
CDR3: CVRSFDRGESYNEQFF
DNA: TGTGTCAGAAGCTTCGACAGGGGAGAATCCTACAATGAGCAGTTCTTC

length: 14
J: TRBJ2-7
D: -
V: TRBV5-5
size: -
CDR3: CASWGQAITYEQYF
DNA: TGTGCCAGCTGGGGGCAGGCGATCACCTACGAGCAGTACTTC

length: 13
J: TRBJ1-2
D: -
V: TRBV5-1
size: -
CDR3: CASSLGQPYGYTF
DNA: TGCGCCAGCAGCCTCGGACAGCCTTATGGCTACACCTTC

length: 14
J: TRBJ2-3
D: -
V: TRBV5-1
size: -
CDR3: CASSRDSNTDTQYF
DNA: TGCGCCAGCAGCCGGGACTCAAACACAGATACGCAGTATTTT

length: 11
J: TRBJ1-2
D: TRBD1
V: TRBV20-1
size: -
CDR3: CSAFAGGGYTF
DNA: TGCAGTGCCTTTGCAGGGGGCGGCTACACCTTC

length: 14
J: TRBJ1-3
D: -
V: TRBV9
size: -
CDR3: CASSEISSGNTIYF
DNA: TGTGCCAGCAGCGAGATTAGCTCTGGAAACACCATATATTTT

length: 17
J: TRBJ1-2
D: -
V: TRBV9
size: -
CDR3: CASSGEWTARANYGYTF
DNA: TGTGCCAGCAGCGGGGAATGGACAGCTAGAGCTAACTATGGCTACACCTTC

length: 16
J: TRBJ1-5
D: -
V: TRBV5-1
size: -
CDR3: CASSLGDNNPHQPQHF
DNA: TGCGCCAGCAGCTTGGGGGACAATAACCCGCACCAGCCCCAGCATTTT

length: 14
J: TRBJ1-1
D: TRBD1
V: TRBV7-2
size: -
CDR3: CASSLVQGAFSAFF
DNA: TGTGCCAGCAGCTTAGTTCAGGGGGCGTTCTCCGCTTTCTTT

length: 16
J: TRBJ1-5
D: TRBD1
V: TRBV4-2
size: once
CDR3: CASSPRGDRVNQPQHF
DNA: TGTGCCAGCAGCCCCCGCGGGGACAGGGTGAATCAGCCCCAGCATTTT

length: 14
J: TRBJ1-1
D: -
V: TRBV30
size: -
CDR3: CAWSGDRSNTEAFF
DNA: TGTGCCTGGAGTGGCGACAGATCGAACACTGAAGCTTTCTTT

length: 16
J: TRBJ1-3
D: -
V: TRBV4-1
size: -
CDR3: CASSQAERAAGNTIYF
DNA: TGCGCCAGCAGCCAAGCGGAGAGGGCCGCTGGAAACACCATATATTTT

length: 15
J: TRBJ1-1
D: TRBD1
V: TRBV10-3
size: -
CDR3: CAIRSGQGANTEAFF
DNA: TGTGCCATCAGGTCCGGACAGGGGGCGAACACTGAAGCTTTCTTT

length: 14
J: TRBJ1-1
D: TRBD1
V: TRBV6-5
size: once
CDR3: CASSYSTGGPEAFF
DNA: TGTGCCAGCAGTTACTCGACAGGGGGCCCTGAAGCTTTCTTT

length: 15
J: TRBJ2-1
D: TRBD2
V: TRBV7-2
size: -
CDR3: CASSRTSGRWNEQFF
DNA: TGTGCCAGCAGCCGGACTAGCGGGAGGTGGAATGAGCAGTTCTTC

length: 12
J: TRBJ1-2
D: -
V: TRBV2
size: -
CDR3: CASSLDKYGYTF
DNA: TGTGCCAGCAGCCTCGACAAGTATGGCTACACCTTC

length: 14
J: TRBJ2-5
D: TRBD2
V: TRBV19
size: -
CDR3: CASSGRGWQETQYF
DNA: TGTGCCAGTAGCGGGAGGGGTTGGCAAGAGACCCAGTACTTC

length: 16
J: TRBJ1-5
D: TRBD1
V: TRBV28
size: -
CDR3: CASSFFRQGLGQPQHF
DNA: TGTGCCAGCAGTTTTTTCAGACAGGGCTTGGGACAGCCCCAGCATTTT

length: 15
J: TRBJ2-2
D: TRBD1
V: TRBV6-5
size: once
CDR3: CASSFGQGNTGELFF
DNA: TGTGCCAGCAGTTTCGGACAGGGGAACACCGGGGAGCTGTTTTTT

length: 16
J: TRBJ1-1
D: -
V: TRBV28
size: -
CDR3: CASSGAADRRGTEAFF
DNA: TGTGCCAGCAGTGGAGCGGCCGACCGGCGGGGCACTGAAGCTTTCTTT

length: 12
J: TRBJ2-2
D: -
V: TRBV30
size: -
CDR3: CAWNRNTGELFF
DNA: TGTGCCTGGAATCGGAACACCGGGGAGCTGTTTTTT

length: 15
J: TRBJ2-3
D: -
V: TRBV5-4
size: few
CDR3: CASSPGSRVVDTQYF
DNA: TGTGCCAGCAGCCCCGGCTCGCGGGTTGTAGATACGCAGTATTTT

length: 14
J: TRBJ2-7
D: TRBD1
V: TRBV27
size: -
CDR3: CASTPRGLSYEQYF
DNA: TGTGCCAGCACCCCAAGGGGGCTCTCCTACGAGCAGTACTTC

length: 16
J: TRBJ2-1
D: -
V: TRBV2
size: few
CDR3: CASGATAGVGMDEQFF
DNA: TGTGCCAGCGGAGCCACAGCCGGGGTCGGAATGGATGAGCAGTTCTTC

length: 12
J: TRBJ2-7
D: -
V: TRBV5-8
size: -
CDR3: CASSPRGYEQYF
DNA: TGTGCCAGCAGCCCGAGAGGCTACGAGCAGTACTTC

length: 14
J: TRBJ1-1
D: -
V: TRBV30
size: -
CDR3: CAWRASGGGTEAFF
DNA: TGTGCCTGGAGGGCCTCCGGGGGAGGCACTGAAGCTTTCTTT

length: 17
J: TRBJ2-2
D: TRBD2
V: TRBV6-1
size: -
CDR3: CASSDLAGASRTGELFF
DNA: TGTGCCAGCAGTGACCTAGCGGGAGCGAGTCGCACCGGGGAGCTGTTTTTT

length: 16
J: TRBJ2-3
D: TRBD2
V: TRBV30
size: -
CDR3: CAWAYGRAITPDTQYF
DNA: TGTGCCTGGGCTTATGGGAGGGCCATTACTCCAGATACGCAGTATTTT

length: 15
J: TRBJ1-5
D: -
V: TRBV19
size: -
CDR3: CASSIARTVNQPQHF
DNA: TGTGCCAGTAGTATAGCTCGGACAGTTAATCAGCCCCAGCATTTT

length: 15
J: TRBJ2-1
D: -
V: TRBV19
size: -
CDR3: CASSIRQGPYNEQFF
DNA: TGTGCCAGTAGTATTAGGCAGGGCCCCTACAATGAGCAGTTCTTC

length: 18
J: TRBJ2-1
D: TRBD1
V: TRBV27
size: -
CDR3: CASSLRNTGAGSYNEQFF
DNA: TGTGCCAGCAGTTTACGGAATACAGGGGCCGGCTCCTACAATGAGCAGTTCTTC

length: 15
J: TRBJ2-1
D: -
V: TRBV9
size: once
CDR3: CASSVSAQTHNEQFF
DNA: TGTGCCAGCAGCGTTTCCGCACAGACCCACAATGAGCAGTTCTTC